The 6 T cell receptor beta chains below come from one sample, sequenced in a study of blood T cell repertoires in COVID-19. The assay was immunoSEQ multiplex PCR, and TCRdb's table has in-frame clones only and misses some. This table has roughly 21,000 clones, approximately 86% appearing once. The sample comprised peripheral blood. The origin of the receptors is a human donor with acute or convalescent COVID-19. The donor label of this sample is uncertain.

The chain joins TRBV6-1 to TRBJ1-1; 8 nucleotides align to TRBD1. This CDR3 is 12 amino acids long. J gave up 8 bases and V 2 bases, and 1 base lay outside the gene matches. Germline CDR1 MNHNS, CDR2 SASEGT. The DNA for the CDR3 is TGTGCCAGCAGTGAACGGGACAGGGAAGCTTTCTTT. Its translation: CASSERDREAFF.

The chain carries TRBV5-6 and TRBJ2-5; TRBD2 matches 10 bases. Unmatched junction bases numbered 10, after V lost 3 bases and J lost 5 bases. CDR1 and CDR2 from the germline V gene are SGHDT and YYEEEE. The CDR3 has 16 amino acids. Here the CDR3 reads CASSSQAGGLRETQYF. The DNA of the CDR3 is TGTGCCAGCAGCTCCCAAGCGGGGGGGTTGAGGGAGACCCAGTACTTC. Using reference TRBV5-6 and TRBJ2-5 for the parts outside the CDR3, the full variable domain is DAGVTQSPTHLIKTRGQQVTLRCSPKSGHDTVSWYQQALGQGPQFIFQYYEEEERQRGNFPDRFSGHQFPNYSSELNVNALLLGDSALYLCASSSQAGGLRETQYFGPGTRLLVL.

This clone was found a few times. The chain uses TRBV7-7 and TRBJ2-5; 10 bases map to TRBD1. CDR3 length: 15 residues. Germline CDR1 reads SSHAT; CDR2 reads FNYEAQ (reference sequence). The V segment lost 3 bases and the J segment 1 base; nucleotides outside the gene matches: 2. The CDR3 reads CASSFDRGPQETQYF. The CDR3, as DNA: TGTGCCAGCAGCTTCGACAGGGGGCCCCAAGAGACCCAGTACTTC.

The chain combines TRBV5-1 with TRBJ2-5; 10 nucleotides line up with TRBD1. With 1 base clipped from V and 4 bases from J, the junction kept 7 bases outside the gene matches. The CDR3 totals 16 residues. Per the germline V gene, CDR1 is SGHRS and CDR2 is YFSETQ. The CDR3 spells CASSLQGQGSGETQYF. The CDR3 coding sequence is TGCGCCAGCAGCTTGCAGGGACAGGGGAGCGGAGAGACCCAGTACTTC.

This clone was recorded only once. This sequence joins TRBV3-1 (or the pseudogene TRBV3-2) and TRBJ2-7, with D unresolved. Between the trimmed V and J ends, which lost 5 bases and 0 bases, there was a span of 11 bases. The germline V gene has CDR1 LGHDT and CDR2 YNNKEL (reference sequence). The CDR3 totals 14 residues. CDR3 in amino acids: CASSGGGSSYEQYF. The CDR3 coding sequence is TGTGCCAGCAGCGGTGGCGGCAGCTCCTACGAGCAGTACTTC.

This clone was detected a few times. The chain combines TRBV3-1 (or the pseudogene TRBV3-2) with TRBJ2-7, with D perhaps matching TRBD1 (5 bases). CDR1 is LGHDT and CDR2 is YNNKEL in the germline V gene (reference sequence). The ends were cut back, 4 bases at V and 5 bases at J, with 9 bases in the middle. This CDR3 is built from 12 residues. The CDR3 here is CASSRKGDEQYF. The CDR3 region has the DNA TGTGCCAGCAGCCGGAAAGGGGACGAGCAGTACTTC.